This T cell receptor (beta chain) was documented in a study of regulatory T cells in long-lasting Graves disease. About the study: Prior antithyroid drug treatment in newly diagnosed Graves' patients lasted under 3 months.

The CDR3 length is 17 residues. Germline CDR1 LGHNA, CDR2 YNFKEQ. V lost 4 bases and J lost 1; bases outside the gene matches: 13. Details on this clonotype: As yet, its antigen is unknown.

Findings and caveats of the study: The study found TRBV28, TRBJ1-2 and TRBJ2-5 favored in persistent disease.

Arm-PCR of CDR3 regions and iRepertoire HTBI primers were the basis on which TCR beta libraries were built. TCRdb re-called the multiplex PCR reads with MiXCR, one entry per CDR3 protein. The table includes 580,000 or so distinct CDR3 sequences, about 16% detected once. Time point here: newly diagnosed GD, antithyroid drugs for less than 3 months. Extracted PBMC RNA gave rise to the TCR library. This same sample was also part of a study on T cells in Graves' hyperthyroidism and ophthalmopathy.

The source was peripheral blood mononuclear cells (PBMCs), collected at new diagnosis, from a patient treated with antithyroid drugs. This TCR was sampled from a man between 18 and 29 years old with Graves disease. The chain uses TRBV4-2 and TRBJ2-7; 7 positions match TRBD2. The chain's CDR3 is CASSPASVAGLSYEQYF. As DNA, the CDR3 is TGTGCCAGCAGCCCCGCATCCGTAGCGGGCCTTTCCTACGAGCAGTACTTC.